This section outlines one T cell receptor beta chain sequence together with its context. It has no known antigen specificity. Per-base quality was not reported, and no clone a single base away is much larger than it. Library generation was performed with the immunoSEQ multiplex PCR assay. A mixture of 60 forward primers for TCR Vbeta segments and 13 reverse primers for TCR Jbeta segments was used in the multiplex PCR. The CDR3 region of rearranged TCR beta genes was amplified from genomic DNA with a multiplex PCR assay. Amplified TCR beta libraries were sequenced as 87-base-pair reads on the Illumina HiSeq System. Per the source publication's procedure: A later analysis tallied some 79 million unique TCR beta chains across the approximately 670 repertoires, and roughly 11 million of those chains were shared by two or more donors. To remove PCR and sequencing errors, raw reads were error-corrected and collapsed into unique sequences using a nearest-neighbor algorithm that merged closely related sequences. CDR3 sequences were aligned to IMGT reference sequences to assign V, D and J gene segments. For a sequence to be retained, a match of at least six nucleotides was required to both a V gene segment and a J gene segment. Rearrangements were called productive when the CDR3 lacked stop codons and stayed in frame with V and J; all others were non-productive. CDR3 was defined by IMGT convention, running from the second conserved V-encoded cysteine to the conserved J-encoded phenylalanine. In an earlier analysis of more than 550 of the donors, sequences lacking an unambiguous match to a single V gene segment were excluded. An earlier analysis of 587 of the donors classified V segments as functional when productive rearrangements were above 56.7% and as segregating when the standard deviation between donors was above 5%. A statistical classification framework was built for diagnosing cytomegalovirus status from the catalog of TCR beta chain sequences. In a later analysis, TCR nucleotide sequences were compared against IMGT/GENE-DB human TR gene sequences so that V and J genes could be assigned. The TCRdist pipeline was used in a later analysis to assign CDR3 sequences and most-parsimonious VDJ recombination scenarios. In a later analysis, every TCR beta chain was defined by the combination of its CDR3 amino acid sequence and its V-gene family, and reads without a unique V-gene family were dropped. A later analysis removed 550 to 650 highly shared, low-generation-probability nucleotide sequences to deal with suspected cross-contamination and a sequencing artifact. In a later analysis, a clonal expansion index for each public chain was calculated from normalized within-repertoire ranks of inferred template counts. Generation probabilities in a later analysis came from a VDJ recombination model fitted to out-of-frame rearrangements, and those results were checked against IGoR. A later analysis scored TCR-TCR, TCR-HLA and TCR-CMV co-occurrence with hypergeometric tests, applying a repertoire-size bias correction to TCR pairs. False discovery rates were estimated in a later analysis by permuting HLA or CMV assignments 20 times. A later analysis grouped co-occurring TCRs with DBSCAN, adding TCRdist sequence similarity when clustering within HLA-allele-positive subsets. For co-occurrence clustering, repertoires with fewer than 30,000 or more than 120,000 public chains were excluded, along with five or six repertoires with anomalous nucleotide sharing. TCRdb mirrors the immuneACCESS table, restricted to in-frame sequences. Some clones are absent from its copies; in checked studies, under half trace to an unresolved V gene, and the reason for the others is unknown. That table furnishes V, J and clone size, whereas the DNA furnished D and trimming. The sample records about 150,000 clones, more than 60% of which are singletons. The ten biggest clones cover about 13% of the sample.

This entry is derived from a study of cytomegalovirus exposure and HLA in healthy donors (dated by TCRdb to 2016 to 2017). Regarding the study in general: In an earlier analysis of 550 to 750 of the donors, 276 Gb of sequence data and about 110 million unique TCR beta sequences from 150 million to 200 million T cells were reported. Four to six DR-DQ haplotypes were handled as single units for association and clustering, since linkage in the cohort was strong. An earlier analysis of about 620 of the donors applied high-throughput TCR beta sequencing to assess whether each TCR beta V gene segment acted as functional or pseudogenic. Rather than drawing on any new phenotypic data, the later analysis identified candidate immune exposures from TCR beta sequences and the way those sequences occurred across donors. Of the roughly 400 genotyped donors, 65% to 90% fell in the genetic ancestry cluster associated with self-reported Caucasian donors. Donor age, sex, ethnicity and CMV serostatus were compiled alongside the repertoire data. Across about 370 genotyped donors of the cohort, an average of roughly 250,000 unique TCR beta nucleotide sequences per donor were sequenced, and about a sixth of those sequences were non-productive. A later analysis re-analyzed previously published TCR beta repertoires from about 730 donors and added high-resolution HLA genotyping to study TCR occurrence patterns. Both class I and class II loci were covered by HLA typing, at four-digit resolution. The number of donors typed differed by locus, with about 629-640 for A, B, C, DRB1 and DQB1, around 500 for DQA1, nearly 610 for DPA1, and some 440 for DPB1. Every discovery cohort repertoire had been produced on one sequencing platform. The study profiled the T cell repertoires of 550 to 700 subjects by immunosequencing and related them to cytomegalovirus serostatus. High-throughput TCR immunosequencing, statistical association of individual TCRs with disease status, and machine learning were combined to predict cytomegalovirus infection status. A later genetic analysis took genome-wide SNP genotypes for about three fifths of the 666 donors and used that subset as a discovery cohort. Besides the first cohort of approximately 710 subjects, a separate validation cohort made up of around 120 different subjects was used. The study was designed to test whether signatures of past pathogen exposure could be identified by cataloging public T cell receptors. An early release that covered roughly 600 HLA-typed donors contained about 300 gigabases of sequencing data and 70 million to 100 million unique TCR sequences.

As encoded in the germline V gene, CDR1 is LGHNT while CDR2 is FRNRAP. From cysteine to phenylalanine, the CDR3 is 13 amino acids long. Of the read, only the CDR3 DNA is kept; its 39 bases are in frame from base 1. The cohort comprised fewer than 700 healthy bone marrow donors. At the time of sampling, every cohort member was nominally healthy, though immune exposures that went unrecorded were likely present. The donor was CMV seropositive and was included in the group of 250 to 300 seropositive cohort members. A peripheral blood sample was collected from each donor, and TCR beta sequencing was performed on peripheral blood mononuclear cells. Genomic DNA extraction from the blood cell samples was performed with the Qiagen DNeasy Blood Extraction Kit. Beyond this particular receptor, the publication reports: This cohort had only TCR beta chains sequenced, and the lack of alpha or paired-chain data limited which features could be detected. According to a later analysis, parvovirus B19, influenza, CMV and Epstein-Barr virus appeared linked to several top co-occurrence clusters. The earlier analysis of 587 of the donors excluded 15 to 20 rarely observed V segments, including chromosome 9 orphons, because counts were too low. In a later analysis, HLA-associated TCR beta chains were found to be more clonally expanded and to have lower generation probabilities than equally common non-associated chains. According to a later analysis, TCR association rates differed among HLA loci, with DRB1 alleles showing the most associated TCRs and HLA-C alleles showing the fewest. In a later analysis, 16,951 TCR beta sequences were associated with specific HLA alleles at a false discovery rate of 0.05. A cluster of highly shared sequence variants was judged likely to be a technical artifact of the sequencing pipeline. It was suggested by the authors that the approach could potentially be generalized to other disease states and immunological phenotypes. Three of the identified cytomegalovirus-associated TCR beta chains were confirmed in vitro to be specific for cytomegalovirus antigens. While some public TCRs were present in many individuals, most TCR sequences turned up only very rarely across donors. Because the 87-base-pair reads could not distinguish some IMGT-functional V segments, including TRBV6-2 and TRBV6-3, those segments were excluded. In a later analysis, most CMV-associated TCR beta chains were found to appear HLA-restricted, with HLA associations seemingly driven largely by CMV exposure. The classifier was reported to diagnose cytomegalovirus status with high specificity and sensitivity in both the original cohort and the validation cohort. In a later genetic analysis, a missense DCLRE1C variant was associated with V-gene and J-gene trimming of TCR beta chains, and the association was replicated in an independent cohort. The study gave a list of around 170 TCR beta chains associated with cytomegalovirus. Correlated functional status among segregating V segments might be attributable to linkage disequilibrium, but an unknown experimental factor could not be ruled out. The only immune exposure information available for the cohort was CMV serostatus. A further reported finding was that TCR beta sequences accurately predicted the HLA-A and HLA-B alleles for most subjects in the first cohort. According to a later genetic analysis, donors in an Asian-associated ancestry cluster had fewer N-insertions in productive TCRs than the approximately 670-donor mean. Presence/absence analyses assumed roughly uniform sequencing depth across donors, an assumption that may not hold. Broadly in line with IMGT annotations, most TCR beta V segments showed up in productive rearrangements about 90% or about 30% of the time in an earlier analysis of 587 of the donors. Because some donors lacked HLA typing at each locus, the association tests relied only on the typed subset. Assigning TCR associations to individual alleles was difficult when HLA alleles, especially DR and DQ, strongly co-occurred.

This clonotype originated in a man aged 35 to 55 in good health and CMV-seropositive. In this chain, TRBV12-5 is recombined with TRBJ2-5; the D gene is not confidently resolved. The J call is doubtful: the DNA matches TRBJ2-7 better. Sequenced: PBMCs. The CDR3 reads as follows: CASGPPNSYEQYF. DNA sequence: TGTGCTAGTGGCCCACCTAATTCCTACGAGCAGTACTTC.